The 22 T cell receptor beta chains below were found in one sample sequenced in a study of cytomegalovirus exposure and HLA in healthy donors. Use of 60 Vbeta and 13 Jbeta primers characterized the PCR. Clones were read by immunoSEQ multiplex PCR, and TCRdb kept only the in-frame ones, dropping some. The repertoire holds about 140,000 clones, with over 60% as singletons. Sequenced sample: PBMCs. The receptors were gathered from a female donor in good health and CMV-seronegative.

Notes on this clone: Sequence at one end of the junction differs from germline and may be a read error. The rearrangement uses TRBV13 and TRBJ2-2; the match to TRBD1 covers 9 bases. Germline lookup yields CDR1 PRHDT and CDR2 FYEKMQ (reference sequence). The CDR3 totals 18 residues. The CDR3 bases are TGTGCCAGCAACTTAAACAGGTGGGGACAGGGGAACACCGGGGAGCTGTTTTTT. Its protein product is CASNLNRWGQGNTGELFF.

CDR3 sequence: CASSLGYSKNIQYF. The CDR3 nucleotides read TGTGCCAGCAGCTTGGGTTACAGCAAAAACATTCAGTACTTC. This chain connects TRBV5-6 to TRBJ2-4; D unresolved. CDR3 length: 14 amino acids. V lost 0 bases and J lost 3, with 7 bases in between. CDR1 and CDR2 (germline): SGHDT, YYEEEE.

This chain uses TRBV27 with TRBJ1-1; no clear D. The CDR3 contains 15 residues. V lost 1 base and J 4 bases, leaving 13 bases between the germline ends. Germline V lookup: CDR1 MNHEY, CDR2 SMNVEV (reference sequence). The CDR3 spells CASSLYQVPGTEAFF. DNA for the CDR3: TGTGCCAGCAGTTTATATCAGGTGCCCGGCACTGAAGCTTTCTTT.

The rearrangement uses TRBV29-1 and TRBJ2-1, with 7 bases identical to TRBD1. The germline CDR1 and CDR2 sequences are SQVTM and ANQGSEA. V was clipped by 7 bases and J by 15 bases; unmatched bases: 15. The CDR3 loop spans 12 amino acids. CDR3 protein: CSAGGTGLATFF. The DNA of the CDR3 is TGCAGCGCAGGGGGTACAGGGCTAGCAACGTTCTTC.

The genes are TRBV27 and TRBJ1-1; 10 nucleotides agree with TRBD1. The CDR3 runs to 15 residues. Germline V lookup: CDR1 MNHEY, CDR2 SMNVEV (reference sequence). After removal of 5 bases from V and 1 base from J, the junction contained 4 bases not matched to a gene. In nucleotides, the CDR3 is TGTGCCAGCAGTGCTTGGACAGGGGGGAACACTGAAGCTTTCTTT. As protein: CASSAWTGGNTEAFF.

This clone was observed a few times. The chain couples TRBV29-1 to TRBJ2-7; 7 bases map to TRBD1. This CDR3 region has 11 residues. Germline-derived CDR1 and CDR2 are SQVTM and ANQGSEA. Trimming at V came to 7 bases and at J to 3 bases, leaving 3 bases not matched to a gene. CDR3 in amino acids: CSAQGHYEQYF. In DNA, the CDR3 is TGCAGCGCACAGGGGCACTACGAGCAGTACTTC.

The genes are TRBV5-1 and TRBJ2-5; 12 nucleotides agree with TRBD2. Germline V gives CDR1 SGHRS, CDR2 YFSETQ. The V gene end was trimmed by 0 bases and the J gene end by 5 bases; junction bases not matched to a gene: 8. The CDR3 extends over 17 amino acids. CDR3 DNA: TGCGCCAGCAGCTTGGCTCCTAGCGGGAGGGCCGGTGAGACCCAGTACTTC. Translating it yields CASSLAPSGRAGETQYF. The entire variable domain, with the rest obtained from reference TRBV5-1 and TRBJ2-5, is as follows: KAGVTQTPRYLIKTRGQQVTLSCSPISGHRSVSWYQQTPGQGLQFLFEYFSETQRNKGNFPGRFSGRQFSNSRSEMNVSTLELGDSALYLCASSLAPSGRAGETQYFGPGTRLLVL.

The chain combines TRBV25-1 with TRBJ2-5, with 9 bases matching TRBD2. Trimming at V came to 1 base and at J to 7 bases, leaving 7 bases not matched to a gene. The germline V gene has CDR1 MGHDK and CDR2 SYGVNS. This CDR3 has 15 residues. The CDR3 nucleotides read TGTGCCAGCAGTGAATCCCGCGGGGGGGGCGCGACCCAGTACTTC. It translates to CASSESRGGGATQYF.

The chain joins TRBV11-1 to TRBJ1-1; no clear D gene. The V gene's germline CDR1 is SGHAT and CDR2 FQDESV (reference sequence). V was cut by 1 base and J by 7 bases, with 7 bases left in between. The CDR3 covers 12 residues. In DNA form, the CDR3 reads TGTGCCAGCAGCTTAGACACCCGTGAAGCTTTCTTT. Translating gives CASSLDTREAFF.

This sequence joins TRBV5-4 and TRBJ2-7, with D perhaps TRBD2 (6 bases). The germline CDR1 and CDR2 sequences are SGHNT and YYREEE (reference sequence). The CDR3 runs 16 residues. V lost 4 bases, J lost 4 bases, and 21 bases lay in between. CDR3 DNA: TGTGCCAGCAGCCCAGTTGGGGGGACCGCCCGATACGAGCAGTACTTC. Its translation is CASSPVGGTARYEQYF.

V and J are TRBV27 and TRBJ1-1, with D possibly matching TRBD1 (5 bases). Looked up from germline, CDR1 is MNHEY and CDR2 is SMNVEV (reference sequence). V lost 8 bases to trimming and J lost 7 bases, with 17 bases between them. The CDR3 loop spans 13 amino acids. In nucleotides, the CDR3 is TGTGCCAGCTATCGGGGGGAGGAGGGTGAAGCTTTCTTT. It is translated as CASYRGEEGEAFF.

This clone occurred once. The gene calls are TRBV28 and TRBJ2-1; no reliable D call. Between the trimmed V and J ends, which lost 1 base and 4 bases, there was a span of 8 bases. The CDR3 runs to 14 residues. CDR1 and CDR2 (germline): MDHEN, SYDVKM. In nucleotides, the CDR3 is TGTGCCAGCAGTTTATCGCCCGAGTACAATGAGCAGTTCTTC. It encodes CASSLSPEYNEQFF.

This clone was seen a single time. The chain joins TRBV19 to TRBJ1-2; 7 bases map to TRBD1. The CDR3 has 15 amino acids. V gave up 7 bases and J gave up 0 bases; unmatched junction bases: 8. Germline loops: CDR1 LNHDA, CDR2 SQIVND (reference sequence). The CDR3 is CASTKGTASNYGYTF. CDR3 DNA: TGTGCCAGTACCAAGGGGACAGCCTCTAACTATGGCTACACCTTC. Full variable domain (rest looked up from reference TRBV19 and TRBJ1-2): DGGITQSPKYLFRKEGQNVTLSCEQNLNHDAMYWYRQDPGQGLRLIYYSQIVNDFQKGDIAEGYSVSREKKESFPLTVTSAQKNPTAFYLCASTKGTASNYGYTFGSGTRLTVV.

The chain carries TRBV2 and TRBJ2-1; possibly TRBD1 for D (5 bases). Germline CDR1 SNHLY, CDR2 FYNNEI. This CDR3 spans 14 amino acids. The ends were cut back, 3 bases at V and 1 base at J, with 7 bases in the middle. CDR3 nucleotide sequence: TGTGCCAGCAGTGATCGACAGTCCTACAATGAGCAGTTCTTC. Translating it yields CASSDRQSYNEQFF.

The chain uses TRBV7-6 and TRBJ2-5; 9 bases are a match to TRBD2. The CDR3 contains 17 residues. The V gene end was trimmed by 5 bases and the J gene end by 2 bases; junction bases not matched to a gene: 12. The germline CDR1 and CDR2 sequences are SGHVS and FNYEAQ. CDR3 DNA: TGTGCCAGCAGCCGCGAACCAGCGGGGGGCCTTCAAGAGACCCAGTACTTC. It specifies CASSREPAGGLQETQYF.

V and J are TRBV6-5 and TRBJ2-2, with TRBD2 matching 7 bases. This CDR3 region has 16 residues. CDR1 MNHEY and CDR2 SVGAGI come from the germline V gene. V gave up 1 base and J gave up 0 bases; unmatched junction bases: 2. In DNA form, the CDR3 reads TGTGCCAGCAGTTACTTCAGCGGGACGAACACCGGGGAGCTGTTTTTT. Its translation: CASSYFSGTNTGELFF.

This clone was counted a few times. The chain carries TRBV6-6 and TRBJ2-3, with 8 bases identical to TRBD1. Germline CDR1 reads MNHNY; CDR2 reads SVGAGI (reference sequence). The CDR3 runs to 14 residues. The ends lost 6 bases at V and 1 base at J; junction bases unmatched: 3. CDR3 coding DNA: TGTGCCAGCAGACTGGACAGGGGCACAGATACGCAGTATTTT. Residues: CASRLDRGTDTQYF.

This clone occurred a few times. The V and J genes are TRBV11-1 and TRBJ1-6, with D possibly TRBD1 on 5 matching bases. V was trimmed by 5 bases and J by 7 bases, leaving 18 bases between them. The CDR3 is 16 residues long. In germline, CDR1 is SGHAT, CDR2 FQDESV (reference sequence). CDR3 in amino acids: CASSEVQGLINSPLHF. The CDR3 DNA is TGTGCCAGCAGCGAAGTCCAGGGACTGATCAATTCACCCCTCCACTTT.

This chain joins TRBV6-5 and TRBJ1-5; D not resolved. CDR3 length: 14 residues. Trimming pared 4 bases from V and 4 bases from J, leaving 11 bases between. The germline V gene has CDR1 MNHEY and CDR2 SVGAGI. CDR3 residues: CASSSREGNQPQHF. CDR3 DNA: TGTGCCAGCAGTTCCCGAGAGGGAAATCAGCCCCAGCATTTT.

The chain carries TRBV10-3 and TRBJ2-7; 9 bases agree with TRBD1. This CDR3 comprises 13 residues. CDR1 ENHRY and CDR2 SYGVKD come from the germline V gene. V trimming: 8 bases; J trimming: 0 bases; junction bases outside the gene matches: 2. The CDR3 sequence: CAIRDRASYEQYF. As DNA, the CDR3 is TGTGCCATCCGGGACAGGGCCTCCTACGAGCAGTACTTC.

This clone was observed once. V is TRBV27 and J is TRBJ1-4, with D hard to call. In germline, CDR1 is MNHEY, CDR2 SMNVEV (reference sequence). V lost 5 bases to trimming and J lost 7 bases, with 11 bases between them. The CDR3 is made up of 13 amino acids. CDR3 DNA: TGTGCCAGCAGTACCACACGGGGTGAAAAACTGTTTTTT. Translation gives CASSTTRGEKLFF.

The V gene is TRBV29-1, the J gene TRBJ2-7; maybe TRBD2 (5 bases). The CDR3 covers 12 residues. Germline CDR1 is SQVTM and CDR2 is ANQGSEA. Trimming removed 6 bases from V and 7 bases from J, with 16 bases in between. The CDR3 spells CSVATAPGEQYF. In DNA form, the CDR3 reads TGCAGCGTGGCCACGGCACCGGGAGAGCAGTACTTC.